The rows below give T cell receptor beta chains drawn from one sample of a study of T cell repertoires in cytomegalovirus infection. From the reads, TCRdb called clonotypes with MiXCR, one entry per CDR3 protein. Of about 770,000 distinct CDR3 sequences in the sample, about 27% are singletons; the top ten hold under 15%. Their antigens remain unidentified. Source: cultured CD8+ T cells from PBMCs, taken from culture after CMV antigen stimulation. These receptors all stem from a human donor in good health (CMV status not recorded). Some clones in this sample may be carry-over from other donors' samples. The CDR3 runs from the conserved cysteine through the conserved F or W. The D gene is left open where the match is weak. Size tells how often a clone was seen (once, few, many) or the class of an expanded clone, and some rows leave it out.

CDR3 protein: CASASPRDRGQNEQFF
CDR3 DNA: TGTGCCAGCGCCTCCCCCCGGGACAGGGGGCAGAATGAGCAGTTCTTC
clone size: few
D gene: TRBD1
V gene: TRBV11-2
J gene: TRBJ2-1

CDR3 protein: CASSSPGILEASGNTIYF
CDR3 DNA: TGTGCCAGCAGTTCTCCGGGAATCCTAGAGGCCTCTGGAAACACCATATATTTT
clone size: -
D gene: -
V gene: TRBV6-2/TRBV6-3
J gene: TRBJ1-3

CDR3 protein: CASSPERAPDTRYF
CDR3 DNA: TGTGCCAGTAGTCCTGAGAGGGCCCCAGATACGCGGTATTTT
clone size: -
D gene: -
V gene: TRBV19
J gene: TRBJ2-3

CDR3 protein: CSARTGGGRNQPQHF
CDR3 DNA: TGCAGTGCTAGAACCGGAGGGGGTAGGAATCAGCCCCAGCATTTT
clone size: few
D gene: -
V gene: TRBV20-1
J gene: TRBJ1-5

CDR3 protein: CASSQGGVGQPQHF
CDR3 DNA: TGTGCCAGCAGCCAAGGGGGAGTAGGGCAGCCCCAGCATTTT
clone size: many
D gene: -
V gene: TRBV4-1
J gene: TRBJ1-5

CDR3 protein: CAAKEGADNEQFF
CDR3 DNA: TGTGCCGCCAAGGAGGGGGCAGACAATGAGCAGTTCTTC
clone size: few
D gene: -
V gene: TRBV2
J gene: TRBJ2-1

CDR3 protein: CASSSPRAGFHSPLHF
CDR3 DNA: TGTGCCAGCAGCTCCCCAAGGGCAGGGTTCCATTCACCCCTCCACTTT
clone size: many
D gene: -
V gene: TRBV11-2
J gene: TRBJ1-6

CDR3 protein: CASSLSGAQGAFDGYTF
CDR3 DNA: TGTGCCAGCAGTTTATCAGGGGCTCAGGGGGCGTTTGATGGCTACACCTTC
clone size: -
D gene: TRBD1
V gene: TRBV27
J gene: TRBJ1-2

CDR3 protein: CASSPGGNPLIWGYTF
CDR3 DNA: TGTGCCAGCAGTCCAGGGGGCAATCCCCTCATTTGGGGCTACACCTTC
clone size: -
D gene: TRBD1
V gene: TRBV27
J gene: TRBJ1-2

CDR3 protein: CASRDHRAGEAFF
CDR3 DNA: TGTGCCAGCAGAGACCACAGGGCAGGTGAAGCTTTCTTT
clone size: -
D gene: -
V gene: TRBV6-6
J gene: TRBJ1-1

CDR3 protein: CASSQEIGSGGANEQFF
CDR3 DNA: TGCGCCAGCAGCCAAGAGATAGGTAGCGGGGGGGCGAATGAGCAGTTCTTC
clone size: few
D gene: TRBD2
V gene: TRBV4-1
J gene: TRBJ2-1

CDR3 protein: CASSLGQTRSPLHF
CDR3 DNA: TGCGCCAGCAGCTTGGGCCAGACTAGATCACCCCTCCACTTT
clone size: few
D gene: -
V gene: TRBV5-1
J gene: TRBJ1-6

CDR3 protein: CASSDSTARMAFF
CDR3 DNA: TGTGCCAGCAGCGATTCTACGGCTAGAATGGCTTTCTTT
clone size: few
D gene: -
V gene: TRBV12-3/TRBV12-4
J gene: TRBJ1-1

CDR3 protein: CASIGGYMNEQFF
CDR3 DNA: TGCGCCAGCATTGGGGGCTACATGAATGAGCAGTTCTTC
clone size: -
D gene: -
V gene: TRBV10-1
J gene: TRBJ2-1

CDR3 protein: CASSRGFTGTDTQYF
CDR3 DNA: TGTGCCAGCAGTAGGGGTTTCACAGGTACAGATACGCAGTATTTT
clone size: -
D gene: -
V gene: TRBV28
J gene: TRBJ2-3

CDR3 protein: CASSLNSGVNTEAFF
CDR3 DNA: TGTGCCAGCAGCTTAAATTCAGGGGTGAACACTGAAGCTTTCTTT
clone size: -
D gene: -
V gene: TRBV7-6
J gene: TRBJ1-1

CDR3 protein: CASAGETQYF
CDR3 DNA: TGTGCCAGCGCCGGGGAGACCCAGTACTTC
clone size: few
D gene: -
V gene: TRBV12-3/TRBV12-4
J gene: TRBJ2-5

CDR3 protein: CASSLALQGYGYTF
CDR3 DNA: TGTGCCAGCAGCTTAGCGCTTCAGGGTTATGGCTACACCTTC
clone size: few
D gene: -
V gene: TRBV7-9
J gene: TRBJ1-2

CDR3 protein: CASSLRTSLRVDEQFF
CDR3 DNA: TGTGCCAGCAGCCTTCGGACTAGCCTCAGAGTGGATGAGCAGTTCTTC
clone size: -
D gene: TRBD2
V gene: TRBV14
J gene: TRBJ2-1

CDR3 protein: CAIRPTSGDDNEQFF
CDR3 DNA: TGTGCCATCAGGCCTACTAGCGGGGACGACAATGAGCAGTTCTTC
clone size: -
D gene: TRBD2
V gene: TRBV10-3
J gene: TRBJ2-1

CDR3 protein: CASSLVRRVHEQFF
CDR3 DNA: TGCGCCAGCAGCCTAGTGAGGCGGGTCCATGAGCAGTTCTTC
clone size: many
D gene: -
V gene: TRBV4-3
J gene: TRBJ2-1

CDR3 protein: CASSRTGTTTSTDTQYF
CDR3 DNA: TGTGCCAGTAGTAGGACCGGGACTACTACTAGCACAGATACGCAGTATTTT
clone size: few
D gene: TRBD2
V gene: TRBV19
J gene: TRBJ2-3

CDR3 protein: CASSFSTSGGLQSYNEQFF
CDR3 DNA: TGTGCCAGCAGTTTTTCAACTAGCGGGGGGCTTCAGTCCTACAATGAGCAGTTCTTC
clone size: many
D gene: TRBD2
V gene: TRBV12-3/TRBV12-4
J gene: TRBJ2-1

CDR3 protein: CASSDSHQPQHF
CDR3 DNA: TGTGCCAGCAGCGACAGCCATCAGCCCCAGCATTTT
clone size: many
D gene: -
V gene: TRBV6-1
J gene: TRBJ1-5

CDR3 protein: CATLTGNGELFF
CDR3 DNA: TGTGCCACCTTGACAGGGAACGGGGAGCTGTTTTTT
clone size: few
D gene: TRBD1
V gene: TRBV15
J gene: TRBJ2-2

CDR3 protein: CASSLVQGWETQYF
CDR3 DNA: TGTGCCAGCAGCTTAGTACAGGGCTGGGAGACCCAGTACTTC
clone size: -
D gene: -
V gene: TRBV7-9
J gene: TRBJ2-5

CDR3 protein: CASSYLWGAKTGELFF
CDR3 DNA: TGTGCCAGCAGTTACTTGTGGGGGGCTAAAACCGGGGAGCTGTTTTTT
clone size: -
D gene: -
V gene: TRBV6-6
J gene: TRBJ2-2

CDR3 protein: CSARDGSYEQYF
CDR3 DNA: TGCAGTGCTAGAGATGGATCCTACGAGCAGTACTTC
clone size: once
D gene: -
V gene: TRBV20-1
J gene: TRBJ2-7

CDR3 protein: CASSPEGLGYGYTF
CDR3 DNA: TGTGCCAGCTCACCCGAGGGCCTCGGCTATGGCTACACCTTC
clone size: few
D gene: -
V gene: TRBV18
J gene: TRBJ1-2

CDR3 protein: CASSQVLGAQPQHF
CDR3 DNA: TGCGCCAGCAGCCAAGTACTTGGGGCTCAGCCCCAGCATTTT
clone size: -
D gene: -
V gene: TRBV4-1
J gene: TRBJ1-5

CDR3 protein: CASSESDRTWEKLFF
CDR3 DNA: TGTGCCAGCAGTGAATCTGACAGGACTTGGGAAAAACTGTTTTTT
clone size: few
D gene: -
V gene: TRBV6-1
J gene: TRBJ1-4

CDR3 protein: CASALPRDSPKWGSYNEQFF
CDR3 DNA: TGTGCCAGTGCCTTACCCCGGGACAGCCCGAAATGGGGCTCCTACAATGAGCAGTTCTTC
clone size: -
D gene: TRBD1
V gene: TRBV6-2/TRBV6-3
J gene: TRBJ2-1

CDR3 protein: CASRLAGGPEAFF
CDR3 DNA: TGTGCCAGTAGGCTAGCAGGGGGCCCTGAAGCTTTCTTT
clone size: -
D gene: TRBD1
V gene: TRBV19
J gene: TRBJ1-1